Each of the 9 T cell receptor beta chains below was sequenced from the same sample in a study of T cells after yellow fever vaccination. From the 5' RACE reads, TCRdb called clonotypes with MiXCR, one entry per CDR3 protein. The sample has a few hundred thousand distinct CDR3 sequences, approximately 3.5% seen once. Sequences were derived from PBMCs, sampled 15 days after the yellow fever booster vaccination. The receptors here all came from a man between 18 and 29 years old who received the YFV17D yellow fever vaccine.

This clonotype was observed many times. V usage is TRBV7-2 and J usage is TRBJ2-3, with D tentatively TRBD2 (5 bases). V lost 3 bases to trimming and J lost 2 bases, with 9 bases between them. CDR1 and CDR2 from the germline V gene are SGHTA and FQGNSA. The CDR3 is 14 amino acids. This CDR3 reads CASSLYGVTDTQYF. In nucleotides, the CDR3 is TGTGCCAGCAGCTTGTACGGGGTCACAGATACGCAGTATTTT.

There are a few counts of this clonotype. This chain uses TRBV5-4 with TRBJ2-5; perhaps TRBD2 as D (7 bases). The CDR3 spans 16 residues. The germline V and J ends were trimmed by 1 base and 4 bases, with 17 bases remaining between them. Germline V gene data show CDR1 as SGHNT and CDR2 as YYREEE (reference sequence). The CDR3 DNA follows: TGTGCCAGCAGCTTGAGGCGGGGGCCCCTTAGAGAGACCCAGTACTTC. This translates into CASSLRRGPLRETQYF.

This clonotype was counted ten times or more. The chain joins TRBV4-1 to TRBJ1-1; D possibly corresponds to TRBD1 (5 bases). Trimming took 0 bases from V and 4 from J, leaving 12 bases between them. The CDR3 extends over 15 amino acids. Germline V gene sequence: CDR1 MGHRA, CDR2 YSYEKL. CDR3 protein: CASSQEGTLGTEAFF. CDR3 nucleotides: TGCGCCAGCAGCCAAGAGGGGACCTTGGGCACTGAAGCTTTCTTT.

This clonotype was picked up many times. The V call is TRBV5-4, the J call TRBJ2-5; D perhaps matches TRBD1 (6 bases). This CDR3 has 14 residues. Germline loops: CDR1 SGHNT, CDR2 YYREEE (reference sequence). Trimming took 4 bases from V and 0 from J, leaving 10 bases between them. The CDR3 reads CASSKQGYQETQYF. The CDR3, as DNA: TGTGCCAGCAGCAAACAGGGTTACCAAGAGACCCAGTACTTC. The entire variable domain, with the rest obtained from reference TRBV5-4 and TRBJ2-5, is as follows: ETGVTQSPTHLIKTRGQQVTLRCSSQSGHNTVSWYQQALGQGPQFIFQYYREEENGRGNFPPRFSGLQFPNYSSELNVNALELDDSALYLCASSKQGYQETQYFGPGTRLLVL.

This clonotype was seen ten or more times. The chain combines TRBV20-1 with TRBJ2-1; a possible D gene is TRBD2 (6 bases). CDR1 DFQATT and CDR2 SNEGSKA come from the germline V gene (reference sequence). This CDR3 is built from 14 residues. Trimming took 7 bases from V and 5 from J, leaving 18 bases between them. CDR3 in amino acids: CSVEGLASDNEQFF. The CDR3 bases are TGCAGTGTCGAGGGGCTAGCGAGCGACAATGAGCAGTTCTTC.

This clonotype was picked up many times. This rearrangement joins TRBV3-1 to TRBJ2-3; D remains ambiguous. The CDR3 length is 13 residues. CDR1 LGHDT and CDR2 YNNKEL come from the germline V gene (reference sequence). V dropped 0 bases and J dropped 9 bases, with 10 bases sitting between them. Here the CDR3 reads CASSQDRAGTQYF. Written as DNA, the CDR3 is TGTGCCAGCAGCCAAGATCGGGCAGGCACGCAGTATTTT.

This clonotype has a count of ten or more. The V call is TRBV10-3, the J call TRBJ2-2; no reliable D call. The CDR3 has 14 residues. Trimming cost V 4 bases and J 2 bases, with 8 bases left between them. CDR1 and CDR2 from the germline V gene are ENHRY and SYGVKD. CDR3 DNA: TGTGCCATCAGTGTATCACTTAACACCGGGGAGCTGTTTTTT. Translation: CAISVSLNTGELFF.

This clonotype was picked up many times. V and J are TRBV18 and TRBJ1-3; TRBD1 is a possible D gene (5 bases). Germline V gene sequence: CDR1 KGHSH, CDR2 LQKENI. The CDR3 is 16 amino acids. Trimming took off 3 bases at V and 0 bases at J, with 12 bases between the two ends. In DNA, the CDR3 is TGTGCCAGCTCACCCGGGGACGGGAGCTCTGGAAACACCATATATTTT. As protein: CASSPGDGSSGNTIYF.

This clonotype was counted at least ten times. CDR3 sequence (DNA): TGTGCCAGCAGCGTAGGCCCCCGGCCGCAAACTCAGTACTTC. It encodes CASSVGPRPQTQYF. The genes are TRBV9 and TRBJ2-4; D remains unclear. The CDR3 has 14 amino acids. The germline V gene encodes CDR1 SGDLS and CDR2 YYNGEE. Trimming left V 0 bases short and J 12 bases short, with 16 bases between.